The 8 T cell receptor beta chains listed next were all sequenced from one sample in a study of shared clonotypes between healthy human individuals. Cells designated naive CD8 were CD45RO-negative and were positively selected for CCR7, with terminally differentiated effector memory CD45RA+ cells excluded. The data were produced by immunoSEQ multiplex PCR, yet TCRdb's version contains in-frame clones alone and is incomplete. The data show about 2 million clones, over 85% seen once. What was sequenced was naive CD8+ T cells sorted from blood. Receptors were obtained from a man aged 18-30 years in good health.

Concerning this clone itself: Other DNA variants within this sample encode the same CDR3. The rearrangement joins TRBV9 to TRBJ2-5, with D uncertain. Germline lookup yields CDR1 SGDLS and CDR2 YYNGEE. V lost 0 bases, J lost 0 bases, and 6 bases lay in between. This CDR3 contains 14 residues. CDR3 loop: CASSVGSYQETQYF. Written as DNA, the CDR3 is TGTGCCAGCAGCGTAGGCAGTTACCAAGAGACCCAGTACTTC.

This clone was observed once. Other nucleotide sequences from this sample produce the same CDR3. This chain links TRBV4-1 with TRBJ2-7; D unclear. Germline CDR1 is MGHRA and CDR2 is YSYEKL. CDR3 length: 14 amino acids. Trimming removed 1 base from V and 1 base from J, with 8 bases in between. The CDR3 nucleotides are TGCGCCAGCAGCCAAGTAGTGAGTTCCTACGAGCAGTACTTC. Amino acids: CASSQVVSSYEQYF.

The chain couples TRBV15 to TRBJ2-7, with D perhaps matching TRBD2 (6 bases). The CDR3 consists of 12 residues. CDR1 is LNHNV, CDR2 YYDKDF, per germline (reference sequence). V was clipped by 5 bases and J by 4 bases, with 9 bases between them. The DNA for the CDR3 is TGTGCCACCAGCCAGAGCGGGTACGAGCAGTACTTC. It encodes CATSQSGYEQYF.

The rearrangement uses TRBV5-1 and TRBJ2-1; tentatively, D is TRBD1 (6 bases). CDR3 size: 15 residues. Trimming removed 6 bases from V and 4 bases from J, with 17 bases in between. Germline values: CDR1 SGHRS, CDR2 YFSETQ. CDR3 protein: CASTMDSYPYNEQFF. As DNA, the CDR3 is TGCGCCAGCACCATGGACAGCTACCCATACAATGAGCAGTTCTTC.

About this clone: Other DNA sequences in the sample encode the same CDR3. The genes are TRBV7-9 and TRBJ2-7; no reliable D call. Germline loops: CDR1 SEHNR, CDR2 FQNEAQ (reference sequence). V dropped 1 base and J dropped 2 bases, with 3 bases sitting between them. This CDR3 region has 12 residues. Here the CDR3 DNA reads TGTGCCAGCAGCTTAGACGCCTACGAGCAGTACTTC. Protein product: CASSLDAYEQYF.

The chain joins TRBV6-1 to TRBJ1-2, with D hard to call. The V gene lost 1 base and the J gene lost 4 bases, with 7 bases spanning the gap. The CDR3 has 13 amino acids. Germline loops: CDR1 MNHNS, CDR2 SASEGT. The DNA for the CDR3 is TGTGCCAGCAGTGAAGGGAGCTCCTATGGCTACACCTTC. Encoded protein: CASSEGSSYGYTF.

This chain links TRBV4-1 with TRBJ2-3; D might be TRBD1 (5 bases). From germline, CDR1 is MGHRA and CDR2 YSYEKL. Trimming stripped 0 bases from V and 6 bases from J, with 10 bases between. CDR3 size: 14 residues. The CDR3 DNA reads TGCGCCAGCAGCCAAGATCAGGGCCGCGATACGCAGTATTTT. It codes for CASSQDQGRDTQYF.

This rearrangement joins TRBV27 to TRBJ2-5; 9 bases map to TRBD2. Looked up from germline, CDR1 is MNHEY and CDR2 is SMNVEV (reference sequence). J gave up 5 bases and V 3 bases, and 7 bases lay outside the gene matches. The CDR3 extends over 15 amino acids. CDR3: CASSLASGDAETQYF. CDR3 DNA sequence: TGTGCCAGCAGTTTGGCTAGCGGGGATGCGGAGACCCAGTACTTC.